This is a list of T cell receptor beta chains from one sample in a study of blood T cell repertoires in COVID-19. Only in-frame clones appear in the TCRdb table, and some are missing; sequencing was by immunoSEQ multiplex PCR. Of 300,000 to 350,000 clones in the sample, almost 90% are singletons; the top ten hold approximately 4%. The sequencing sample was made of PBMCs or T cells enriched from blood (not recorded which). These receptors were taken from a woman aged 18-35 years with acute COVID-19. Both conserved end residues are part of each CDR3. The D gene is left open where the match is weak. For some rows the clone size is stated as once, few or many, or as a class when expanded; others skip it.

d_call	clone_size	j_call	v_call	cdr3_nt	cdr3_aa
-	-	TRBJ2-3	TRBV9	TGTGCCAGCAGCGTAGCGGACTATTCAGATACGCAGTATTTT	CASSVADYSDTQYF
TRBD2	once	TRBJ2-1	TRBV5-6	TGTGCCAGCAGCATAACTAGCGGGAGTTTTGAGCAGTTCTTC	CASSITSGSFEQFF
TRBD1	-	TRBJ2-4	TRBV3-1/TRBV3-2	TGTGCCAGCGCGGCAGGGGGAAAAAACATTCAGTACTTC	CASAAGGKNIQYF
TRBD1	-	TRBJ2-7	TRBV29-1	TGCAGCGTTGATGGACAGGGGAAAACTAAGGAGCAGTACTTC	CSVDGQGKTKEQYF
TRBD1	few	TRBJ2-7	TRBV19	TGTGCCAGTACCCTCAGCCGGACAGGGGACTACGAGCAGTACTTC	CASTLSRTGDYEQYF
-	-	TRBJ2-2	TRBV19	TGTGCCAGTAGTATGACGGGGAGGCAGAACACCGGGGAGCTGTTTTTT	CASSMTGRQNTGELFF
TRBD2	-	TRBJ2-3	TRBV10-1	TGCGCCAGCAGTGAAAGGCGGGAGCTATTAACAGATACGCAGTATTTT	CASSERRELLTDTQYF
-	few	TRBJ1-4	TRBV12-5	TGTGCTAGTGGTTTGTCAAACAGGCGACTGTTTTTT	CASGLSNRRLFF
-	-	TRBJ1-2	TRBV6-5	TGTGCCAGCAGTTACTCGATCCTTAGTAGTGGCTACACCTTC	CASSYSILSSGYTF
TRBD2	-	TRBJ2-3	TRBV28	TGTGCCAGCAGCCGGACTAGCGGGAGCACAGATACGCAGTATTTT	CASSRTSGSTDTQYF
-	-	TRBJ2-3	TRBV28	TGTGCCAGCAGTACTGGCACAGATACGCAGTATTTT	CASSTGTDTQYF
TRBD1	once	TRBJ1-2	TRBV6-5	TGTGCCAGCAGTCTATACAGGGGGCGAGATGGCTACACCTTC	CASSLYRGRDGYTF
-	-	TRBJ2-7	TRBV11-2	TGTGCCAGTGCCGTGGGGCCCCCCTACGAGCAGTACTTC	CASAVGPPYEQYF
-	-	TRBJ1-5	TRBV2	TGTGCCAGCAGTCAGGGGCCGAGTCAGCCCCAGCATTTT	CASSQGPSQPQHF
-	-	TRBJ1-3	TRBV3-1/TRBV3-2	TGTGCCAGCAGCCAAGGGTACAGGGCCCCCTCTGGAAACACCATATATTTT	CASSQGYRAPSGNTIYF
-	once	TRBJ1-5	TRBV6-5	TGTGCCAGCAGTTACGGGGGCGGTGGCAATCAGCCCCAGCATTTT	CASSYGGGGNQPQHF
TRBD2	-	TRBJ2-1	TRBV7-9	TGTGCCAGCAGCTTAGGCCGGACTAGCTACGGCAATGAGCAGTTCTTC	CASSLGRTSYGNEQFF
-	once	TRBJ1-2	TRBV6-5	TGTGCCAGCCTCAGATCAGGGGCAAACTATGGCTACACCTTC	CASLRSGANYGYTF
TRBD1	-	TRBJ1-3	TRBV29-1	TGCAGCGCCTGGGACAGGGTAACTGGAAACACCATATATTTT	CSAWDRVTGNTIYF
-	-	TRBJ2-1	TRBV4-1	TGCGCCAGCAGCCGAGCCGATAAAGTGCTGGTTGAGCAGTTCTTC	CASSRADKVLVEQFF
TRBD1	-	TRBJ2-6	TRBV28	TGTGCCAGCAGAACCCCGGGACAGAACTCTGGGGCCAACGTCCTGACTTTC	CASRTPGQNSGANVLTF
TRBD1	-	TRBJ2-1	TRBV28	TGTGCCAGCAGTTCCGGGACAGGGGACAACAATGAGCAGTTCTTC	CASSSGTGDNNEQFF
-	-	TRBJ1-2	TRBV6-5	TGTGCCAGCAGTTCCGCCGGGGGGGTGGCCGGCTACACCTTC	CASSSAGGVAGYTF
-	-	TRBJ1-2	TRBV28	TGTGCCAGCTTTTCTGGGCCTTTCTATGGCTACACCTTC	CASFSGPFYGYTF
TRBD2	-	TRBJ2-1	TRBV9	TGTGCCAGCACCCGCTCGGGACTAGCGGGAGTCGACAATGAGCAGTTCTTC	CASTRSGLAGVDNEQFF
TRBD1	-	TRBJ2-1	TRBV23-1	TGCGCCAGCAGGACAGGGCCCTGGAGCTCCTACAATGAGCAGTTCTTC	CASRTGPWSSYNEQFF
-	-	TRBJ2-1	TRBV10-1	TGCGCCAGCAGTGGAATAGGACAGTATCGAAATGAGCAGTTCTTC	CASSGIGQYRNEQFF
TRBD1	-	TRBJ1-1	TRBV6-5	TGTGCCAGCAGTCGAAAGACAGGGGGAAGGGATGAAGCTTTCTTT	CASSRKTGGRDEAFF
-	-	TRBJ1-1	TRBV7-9	TGTGCCAGCAGCTTGACAGTCCACACTGAAGCTTTCTTT	CASSLTVHTEAFF
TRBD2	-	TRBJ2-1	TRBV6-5	TGTGCCAGCAGTACCGGGACTAGCGGGAGCAATGAGCAGTTCTTC	CASSTGTSGSNEQFF
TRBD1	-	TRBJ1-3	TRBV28	TGTGCCAGCAGATCGGGACAGCGCTCTGGAAACACCATATATTTT	CASRSGQRSGNTIYF
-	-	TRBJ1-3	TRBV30	TGTGCCTGGAGTAACACAGGAAACACCATATATTTT	CAWSNTGNTIYF
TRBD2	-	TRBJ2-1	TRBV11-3	TGTGCCAGCACCGGGACTAGTTCGGGGAATGAGCAGTTCTTC	CASTGTSSGNEQFF
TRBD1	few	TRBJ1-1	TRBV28	TGTGCCAGCAGTTTAATATCTCAGGGGGGACAGGGCACTGAAGCTTTCTTT	CASSLISQGGQGTEAFF
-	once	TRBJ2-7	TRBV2	TGTGCCAGCAAACAGGAGAGCTCCTACGAGCAGTACTTC	CASKQESSYEQYF
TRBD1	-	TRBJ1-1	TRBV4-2	TGTGCCAGCAGCCAATACAGGGGAGGCACTGAAGCTTTCTTT	CASSQYRGGTEAFF
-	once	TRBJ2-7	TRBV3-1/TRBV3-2	TGTGCCAGCAGCCAAGAGGGGGCTTCCTACGAGCAGTACTTC	CASSQEGASYEQYF
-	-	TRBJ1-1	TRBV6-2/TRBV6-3	TGTGCCAGCAGTCCAGGCACTGAAGCTTTCTTT	CASSPGTEAFF
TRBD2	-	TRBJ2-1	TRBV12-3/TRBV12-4	TGTGCCAGCAGTTTTAGCGGGTCTGAGCAGTTCTTC	CASSFSGSEQFF
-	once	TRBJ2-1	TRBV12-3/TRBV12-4	TGTGCCAGCAGTCGGGACTTGTACAATGAGCAGTTCTTC	CASSRDLYNEQFF
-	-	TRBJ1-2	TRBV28	TGTGCCAGCTCTGGCCGACTCCTAGAGGGCTACACCTTC	CASSGRLLEGYTF
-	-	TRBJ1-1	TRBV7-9	TGTGCCAGCAGCTTAGTTCAGAACACTGAAGCTTTCTTT	CASSLVQNTEAFF
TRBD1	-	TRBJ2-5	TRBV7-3	TGTGCCAGCAGCCCCACAGGGGACCAAGAGACCCAGTACTTC	CASSPTGDQETQYF
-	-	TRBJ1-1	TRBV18	TGTGCCAGCTCACCACGGGGAGGGACTGAAGCTTTCTTT	CASSPRGGTEAFF
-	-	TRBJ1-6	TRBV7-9	TGTGCCAGCAGCTCGCAGTTTTCAGACTCCGATAAAGGACTCCACTTT	CASSSQFSDSDKGLHF
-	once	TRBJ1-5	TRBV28	TGTGCCAGCAGTCTTACGACGGGTAATCAGCCCCAGCATTTT	CASSLTTGNQPQHF
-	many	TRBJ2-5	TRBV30	TGTGCCTGGTCCCGACAGGTGCAGTCTGGCGAGACCCAGTACTTC	CAWSRQVQSGETQYF
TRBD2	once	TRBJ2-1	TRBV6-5	TGTGCCAGCAGGGATAGCGGGCGCTCCTACAATGAGCAGTTCTTC	CASRDSGRSYNEQFF
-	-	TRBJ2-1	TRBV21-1	TGTGCCAGCAGCCCCCCGGTAGGTTTGACTAGCGGGAGTTATGAGCAGTTCTTC	CASSPPVGLTSGSYEQFF
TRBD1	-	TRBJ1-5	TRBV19	TGTGCCAGTAGTATTTACAGGGGGCCCGGACAGCCCCAGCATTTT	CASSIYRGPGQPQHF
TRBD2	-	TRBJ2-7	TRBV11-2	TGTGCCAGCAGCCCTACTAGCGGGATCTCCTACGAGCAGTACTTC	CASSPTSGISYEQYF
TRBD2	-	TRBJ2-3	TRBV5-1	TGCGCCAGCAGCTTATTAGCGGGAGGGCTCACAGATACGCAGTATTTT	CASSLLAGGLTDTQYF
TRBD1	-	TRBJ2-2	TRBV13	TGTGCCAGCAGCTTAGCGGGACAGGGGAACACCGGGGAGCTGTTTTTT	CASSLAGQGNTGELFF